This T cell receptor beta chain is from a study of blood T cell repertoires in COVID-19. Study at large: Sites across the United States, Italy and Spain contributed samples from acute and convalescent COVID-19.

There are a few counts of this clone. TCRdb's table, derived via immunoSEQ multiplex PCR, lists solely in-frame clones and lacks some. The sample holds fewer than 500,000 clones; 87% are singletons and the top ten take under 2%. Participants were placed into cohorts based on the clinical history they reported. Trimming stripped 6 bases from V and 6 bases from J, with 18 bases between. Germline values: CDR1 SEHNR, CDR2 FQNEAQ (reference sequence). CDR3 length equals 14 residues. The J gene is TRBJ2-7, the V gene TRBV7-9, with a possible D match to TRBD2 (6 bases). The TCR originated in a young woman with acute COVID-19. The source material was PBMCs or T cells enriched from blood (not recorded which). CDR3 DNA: TGTGCCAGCAGGGACTGGAGGGGATCGCCCGAGCAGTACTTC. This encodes CASRDWRGSPEQYF.